This TCR beta chain is from a study of shared T cell receptors in the human thymus. TCRdb keeps only in-frame clones here, not all; method: immunoSEQ multiplex PCR. This table holds 500,000 to 850,000 clones, around 87% found once. The CDR3 sequence is 15 residues long. Germline V gene data show CDR1 as GTSNPN and CDR2 as SVGIG (reference sequence). V lost 3 bases, J lost 0 bases, and 6 bases stayed unmatched. This clone was observed a single time. At the DNA level, this CDR3 is encoded by other sequences in the same sample as well. The same sample was also studied in work on human thymus T cells. From that study: Thymic repertoires overlap heavily among unrelated individuals, related research has reported.

The receptor comes from a boy younger than two with a congenital heart defect. V is TRBV30 and J is TRBJ1-1; 8 positions match TRBD1. The specimen was thymocytes. For the CDR3, the DNA is TGTGCCTGGAGAAGGACAGGGACTATGAACACTGAAGCTTTCTTT. Its translation: CAWRRTGTMNTEAFF.